This section outlines one T cell receptor (beta chain) sequence together with its context. Its antigen is unknown. The data stem from a study of T cell repertoires in ileal Crohn's disease. Whole-study context: Operated complications were stricturing disease (61%) and penetrating disease (about 40%).

Eligibility required adulthood, ileal or ileocolonic Crohn's disease and indicated ileocolonic resection. Overall study findings and caveats: Sorted CD8 T cells held more high-frequency clones than CD4.

Using immunoSEQ multiplex PCR, the repertoire was profiled, and TCRdb retains in-frame clones only, with some absent. The data show 6,000 or so clones, with 83% seen just once and approximately 5.1% held by the top ten. Per germline, CDR1 SNHLY and CDR2 FYNNEI. The V end lost 5 bases, the J end lost 0 bases, and 8 bases lay between the germline ends. The CDR3 has 14 residues. The sequence was collected from an adult with Crohn's disease. The specimen sequenced was ileal tissue. The rearrangement links TRBV2 to TRBJ1-3; D unresolved. The CDR3 bases are TGTGCCAGCAGTCTGGCAACCTCTGGAAACACCATATATTTT. It yields the protein CASSLATSGNTIYF.